This T cell receptor (beta chain) was identified during a study of circulating CD8 cells and anti-PD-1 response in melanoma. General study points: Generally, no replicate experiments were performed. Tumor reactivity was tested by peptide assays on expanded sorted subsets.

The J segment lost 6 bases and the V segment lost 5 bases, leaving 4 bases of the junction unmatched. Germline values: CDR1 SGHTA, CDR2 FQGTGA. CDR3 length equals 14 residues. Four subsets defined by PD-1 and/or TIGIT were sorted from live CD3+CD8+TCRalphabeta+ cells. The QIAseq Immune Repertoire TCR panel built the libraries from around 15 ng of total RNA. Each CDR3 protein gets one entry after TCRdb re-called the reads with MiXCR. Of over a thousand distinct CDR3 sequences listed, 6% are singletons. This clonotype is medium-sized. Its antigen remains unidentified. Sample: CD8+ T cells from PBMCs, taken at baseline or after one month of anti-PD-1 therapy (not recorded which). The receptor's source is a human donor with melanoma. The chain joins TRBV7-3 to TRBJ2-1, with 10 positions matching TRBD1. This chain's CDR3 is CASSLDRGFNEQFF. The CDR3 DNA sequence: TGTGCCAGCAGCCTGGACAGGGGGTTCAATGAGCAGTTCTTC.